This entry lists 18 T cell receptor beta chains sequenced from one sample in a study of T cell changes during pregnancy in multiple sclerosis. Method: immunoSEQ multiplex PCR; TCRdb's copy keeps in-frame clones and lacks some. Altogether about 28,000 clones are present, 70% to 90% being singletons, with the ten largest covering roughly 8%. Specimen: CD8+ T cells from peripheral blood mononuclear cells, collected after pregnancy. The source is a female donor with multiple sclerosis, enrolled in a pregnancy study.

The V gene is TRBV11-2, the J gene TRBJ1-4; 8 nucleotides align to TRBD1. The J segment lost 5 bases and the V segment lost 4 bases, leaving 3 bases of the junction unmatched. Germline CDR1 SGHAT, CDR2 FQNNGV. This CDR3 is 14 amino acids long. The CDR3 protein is CASSWDRTNEKLFF. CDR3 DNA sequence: TGTGCCAGCAGCTGGGACAGGACGAATGAAAAACTGTTTTTT.

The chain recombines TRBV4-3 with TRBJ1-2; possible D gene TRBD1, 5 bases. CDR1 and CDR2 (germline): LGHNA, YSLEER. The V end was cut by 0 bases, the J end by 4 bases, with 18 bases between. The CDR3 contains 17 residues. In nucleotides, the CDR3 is TGCGCCAGCAGCCAAGATGAGGGTGGGGACTCTCCCTATGGCTACACCTTC. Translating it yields CASSQDEGGDSPYGYTF.

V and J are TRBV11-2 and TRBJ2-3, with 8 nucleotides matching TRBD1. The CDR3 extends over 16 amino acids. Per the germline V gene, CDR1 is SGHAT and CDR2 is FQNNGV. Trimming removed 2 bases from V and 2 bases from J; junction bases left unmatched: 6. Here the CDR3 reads CASSLLGTGLTDTQYF. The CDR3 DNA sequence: TGTGCCAGCAGCTTACTTGGGACAGGCCTCACAGATACGCAGTATTTT.

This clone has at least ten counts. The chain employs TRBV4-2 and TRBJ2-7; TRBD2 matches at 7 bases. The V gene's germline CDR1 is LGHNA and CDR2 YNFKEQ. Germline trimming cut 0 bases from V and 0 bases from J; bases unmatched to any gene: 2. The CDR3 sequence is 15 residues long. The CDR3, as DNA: TGTGCCAGCAGCCAAGAGCGGGGGAGCTCCTACGAGCAGTACTTC. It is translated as CASSQERGSSYEQYF.

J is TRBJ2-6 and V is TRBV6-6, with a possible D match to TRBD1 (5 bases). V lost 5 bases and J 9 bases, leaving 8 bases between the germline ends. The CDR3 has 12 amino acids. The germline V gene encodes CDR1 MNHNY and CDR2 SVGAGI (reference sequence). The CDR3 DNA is TGTGCCAGCAGTCCCGACAGCAACGTCCTGACTTTC. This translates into CASSPDSNVLTF.

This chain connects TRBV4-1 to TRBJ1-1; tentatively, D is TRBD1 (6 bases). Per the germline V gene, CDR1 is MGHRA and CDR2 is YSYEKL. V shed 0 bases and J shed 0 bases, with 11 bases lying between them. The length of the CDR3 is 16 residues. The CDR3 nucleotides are TGCGCCAGCAGCCAAGATCAAAGGGGGATGAACACTGAAGCTTTCTTT. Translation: CASSQDQRGMNTEAFF.

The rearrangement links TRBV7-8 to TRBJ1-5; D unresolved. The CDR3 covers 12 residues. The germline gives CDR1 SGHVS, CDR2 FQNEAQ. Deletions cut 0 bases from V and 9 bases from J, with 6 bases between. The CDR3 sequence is CASSLAEGPQHF. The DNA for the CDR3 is TGTGCCAGCAGCTTAGCCGAGGGGCCCCAGCATTTT.

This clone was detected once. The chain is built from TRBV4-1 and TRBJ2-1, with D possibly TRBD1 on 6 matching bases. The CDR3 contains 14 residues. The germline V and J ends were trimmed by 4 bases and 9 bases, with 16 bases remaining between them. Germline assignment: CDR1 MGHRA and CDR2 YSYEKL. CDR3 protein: CASSLYDRPAEQFF. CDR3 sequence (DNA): TGCGCCAGCAGCCTTTACGACAGGCCTGCTGAGCAGTTCTTC.

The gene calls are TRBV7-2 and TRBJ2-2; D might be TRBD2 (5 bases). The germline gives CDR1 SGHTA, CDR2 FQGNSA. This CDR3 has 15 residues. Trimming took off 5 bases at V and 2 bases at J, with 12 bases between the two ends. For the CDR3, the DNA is TGTGCCAGCAGCCAATTACGGGGAAACACCGGGGAGCTGTTTTTT. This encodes CASSQLRGNTGELFF.

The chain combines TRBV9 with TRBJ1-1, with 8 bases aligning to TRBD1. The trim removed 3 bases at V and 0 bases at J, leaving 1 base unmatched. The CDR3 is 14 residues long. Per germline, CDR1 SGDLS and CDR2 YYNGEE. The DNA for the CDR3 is TGTGCCAGCAGCGAGACAGGGGTGAACACTGAAGCTTTCTTT. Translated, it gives CASSETGVNTEAFF.

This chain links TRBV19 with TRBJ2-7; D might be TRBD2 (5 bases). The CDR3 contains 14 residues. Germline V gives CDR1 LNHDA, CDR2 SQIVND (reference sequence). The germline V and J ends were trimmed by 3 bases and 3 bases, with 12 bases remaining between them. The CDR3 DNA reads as TGTGCCAGTAGTATTGGGTCGGGGTTCTACGAGCAGTACTTC. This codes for CASSIGSGFYEQYF.

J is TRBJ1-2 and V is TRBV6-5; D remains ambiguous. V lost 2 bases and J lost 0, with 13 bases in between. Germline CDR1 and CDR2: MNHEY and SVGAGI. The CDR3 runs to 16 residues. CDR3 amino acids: CASSYSLSDPNYGYTF. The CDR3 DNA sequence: TGTGCCAGCAGTTACAGCCTTTCCGATCCTAACTATGGCTACACCTTC.

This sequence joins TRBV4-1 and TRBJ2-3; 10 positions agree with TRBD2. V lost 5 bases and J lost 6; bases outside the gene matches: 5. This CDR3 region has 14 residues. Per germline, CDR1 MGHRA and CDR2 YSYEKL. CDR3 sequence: CASSLSGGADTQYF. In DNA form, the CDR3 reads TGCGCCAGCAGCTTAAGCGGGGGGGCGGATACGCAGTATTTT.

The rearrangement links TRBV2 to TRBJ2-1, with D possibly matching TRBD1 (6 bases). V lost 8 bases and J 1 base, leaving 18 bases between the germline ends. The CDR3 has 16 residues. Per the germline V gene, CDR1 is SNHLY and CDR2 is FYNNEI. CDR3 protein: CASPRAGAKSYNEQFF. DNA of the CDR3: TGTGCCAGCCCCCGGGCAGGGGCTAAATCCTACAATGAGCAGTTCTTC.

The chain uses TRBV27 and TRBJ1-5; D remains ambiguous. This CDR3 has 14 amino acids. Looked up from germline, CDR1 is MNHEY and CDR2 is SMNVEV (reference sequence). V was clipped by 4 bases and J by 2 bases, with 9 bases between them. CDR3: CASSSEGGNQPQHF. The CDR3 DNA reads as TGTGCCAGCAGTTCCGAGGGAGGCAATCAGCCCCAGCATTTT.

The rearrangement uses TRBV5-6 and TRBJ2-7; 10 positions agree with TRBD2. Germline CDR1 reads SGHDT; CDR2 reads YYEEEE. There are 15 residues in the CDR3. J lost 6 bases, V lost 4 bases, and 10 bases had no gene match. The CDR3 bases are TGTGCCAGCAGCCCTCCATCTAGCGGGGGTTCCGAGCAGTACTTC. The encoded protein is CASSPPSSGGSEQYF.

DNA for the CDR3: TGTGCCTGGTCCAGGGGTAGGGGAAAATACGAGCAGTACTTC. This sequence encodes CAWSRGRGKYEQYF. J is TRBJ2-7 and V is TRBV30; tentative D call: TRBD1 (6 bases). The CDR3 spans 14 residues. V gave up 5 bases and J gave up 4 bases, with 18 bases separating them. The germline CDR1 and CDR2 sequences are GTSNPN and SVGIG (reference sequence).

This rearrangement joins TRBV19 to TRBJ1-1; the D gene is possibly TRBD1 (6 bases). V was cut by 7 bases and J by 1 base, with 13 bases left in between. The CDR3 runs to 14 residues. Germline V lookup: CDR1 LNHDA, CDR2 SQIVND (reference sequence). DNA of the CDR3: TGTGCCAGTAAGGGGGGGTTGGCGAACACTGAAGCTTTCTTT. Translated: CASKGGLANTEAFF.